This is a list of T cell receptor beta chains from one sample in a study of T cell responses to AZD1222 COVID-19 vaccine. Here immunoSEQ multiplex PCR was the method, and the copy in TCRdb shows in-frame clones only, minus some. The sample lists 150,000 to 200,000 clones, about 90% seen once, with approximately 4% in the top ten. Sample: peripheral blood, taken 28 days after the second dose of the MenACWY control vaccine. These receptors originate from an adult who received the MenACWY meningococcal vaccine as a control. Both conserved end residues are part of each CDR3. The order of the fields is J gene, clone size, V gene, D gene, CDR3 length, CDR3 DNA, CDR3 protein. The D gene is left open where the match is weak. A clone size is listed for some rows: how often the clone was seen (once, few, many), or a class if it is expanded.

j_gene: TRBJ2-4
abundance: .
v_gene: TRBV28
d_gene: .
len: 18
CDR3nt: TGTGCCAGCAGCTCCTCACAGGGCGGAAGGTATGCCAAAAACATTCAGTACTTC
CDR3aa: CASSSSQGGRYAKNIQYF

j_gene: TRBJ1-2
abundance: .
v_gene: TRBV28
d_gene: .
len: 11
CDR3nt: TGTGCCAGCATTGGCAGGGCCGGCTACACCTTC
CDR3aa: CASIGRAGYTF

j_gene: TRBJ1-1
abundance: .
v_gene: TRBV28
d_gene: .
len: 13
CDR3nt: TGTGCCTCGAAATGGGGTGGACGCACTGAAGCTTTCTTT
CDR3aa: CASKWGGRTEAFF

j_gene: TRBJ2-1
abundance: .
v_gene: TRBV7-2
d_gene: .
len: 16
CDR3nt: TGTGCCAGCAGCATTAAGACAGGTCAATTTTCCAATGAGCAGTTCTTC
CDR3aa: CASSIKTGQFSNEQFF

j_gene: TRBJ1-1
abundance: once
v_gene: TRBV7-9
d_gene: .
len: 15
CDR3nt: TGTGCCAGCAGCCGGACGGCGGCAGGGAACACTGAAGCTTTCTTT
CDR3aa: CASSRTAAGNTEAFF

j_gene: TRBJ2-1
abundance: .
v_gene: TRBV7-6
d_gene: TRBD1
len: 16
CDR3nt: TGTGCCAGCAGCTCCCGGACAGGGAGCTCCTACAATGAGCAGTTCTTC
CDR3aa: CASSSRTGSSYNEQFF

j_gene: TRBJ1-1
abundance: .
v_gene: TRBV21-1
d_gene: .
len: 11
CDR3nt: TGTGCCAGCAGGCGAGATACTGAAGCTTTCTTT
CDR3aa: CASRRDTEAFF

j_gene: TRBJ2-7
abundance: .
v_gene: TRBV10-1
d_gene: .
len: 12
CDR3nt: TGCGCCAGCAGTGCGAGGGGTAGCGAGCAGTACTTC
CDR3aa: CASSARGSEQYF

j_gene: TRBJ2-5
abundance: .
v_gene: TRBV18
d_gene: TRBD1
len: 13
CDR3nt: TGTGCCAGCTCAGGACAGGTCCAAGAGACCCAGTACTTC
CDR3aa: CASSGQVQETQYF

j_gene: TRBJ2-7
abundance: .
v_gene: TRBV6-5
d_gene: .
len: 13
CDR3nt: TGTGCCAGCAGTTACAGGGGAGGCGGCGAGCAGTACTTC
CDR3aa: CASSYRGGGEQYF

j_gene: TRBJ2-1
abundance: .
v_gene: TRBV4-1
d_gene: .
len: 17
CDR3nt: TGCGCCAGCAGCCCAGGGGGGGCGCGAGGCTCCTACAATGAGCAGTTCTTC
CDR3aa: CASSPGGARGSYNEQFF

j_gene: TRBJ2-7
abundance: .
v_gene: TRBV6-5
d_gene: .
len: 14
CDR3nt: TGTGCCAGCAGTTACCGAGGGATGCCCTACGAGCAGTACTTC
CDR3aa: CASSYRGMPYEQYF

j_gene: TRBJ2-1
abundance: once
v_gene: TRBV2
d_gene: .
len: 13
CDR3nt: TGTGCCAGCAGCGCGGGACGGGGCAATGAGCAGTTCTTC
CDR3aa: CASSAGRGNEQFF

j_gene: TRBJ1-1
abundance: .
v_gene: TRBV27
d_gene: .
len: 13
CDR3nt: TGTGCCAGCAGTTTATCATGGGAAACTGAAGCTTTCTTT
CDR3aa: CASSLSWETEAFF

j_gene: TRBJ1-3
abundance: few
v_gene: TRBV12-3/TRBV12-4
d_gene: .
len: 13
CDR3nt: TGTGCCAGCAGCGGTACGGGAGGAAACACCATATATTTT
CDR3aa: CASSGTGGNTIYF

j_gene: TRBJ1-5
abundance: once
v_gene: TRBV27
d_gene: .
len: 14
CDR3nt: TGTGCCAGCAGTAGGGAACATAGCAATCAGCCCCAGCATTTT
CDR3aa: CASSREHSNQPQHF

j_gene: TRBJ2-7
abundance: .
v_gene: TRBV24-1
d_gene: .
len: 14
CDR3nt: TGTGCCACCAGTGATTCTACGAAAAGCTACGAGCAGTACTTC
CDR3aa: CATSDSTKSYEQYF

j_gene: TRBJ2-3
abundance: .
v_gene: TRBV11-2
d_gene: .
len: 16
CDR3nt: TGTGCCAGCAGCTTAGTGGTTGGGTGGGGCACAGATACGCAGTATTTT
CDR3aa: CASSLVVGWGTDTQYF

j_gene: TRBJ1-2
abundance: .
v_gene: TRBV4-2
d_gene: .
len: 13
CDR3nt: TGTGCCAGCAGCCAAGGGCTGAGCTATGGCTACACCTTC
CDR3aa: CASSQGLSYGYTF

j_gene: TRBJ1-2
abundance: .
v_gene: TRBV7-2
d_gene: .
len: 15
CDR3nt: TGTGCCAGCAGCTTACAAACCGGGACACCCTATGGCTACACCTTC
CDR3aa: CASSLQTGTPYGYTF

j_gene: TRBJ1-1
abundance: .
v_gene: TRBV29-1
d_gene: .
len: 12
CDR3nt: TGCAGCGTTGATCGACAGGACACTGAAGCTTTCTTT
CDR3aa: CSVDRQDTEAFF

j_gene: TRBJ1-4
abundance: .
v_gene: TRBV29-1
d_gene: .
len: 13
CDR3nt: TGCAGCGTTGTAAGGGCTGGTAATGAAAAACTGTTTTTT
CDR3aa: CSVVRAGNEKLFF

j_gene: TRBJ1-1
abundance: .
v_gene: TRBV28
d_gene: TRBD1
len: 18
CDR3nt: TGTGCCAGCAGTTTTATGCGCGGGACAGGGGGCGCGAGTACTGAAGCTTTCTTT
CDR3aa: CASSFMRGTGGASTEAFF

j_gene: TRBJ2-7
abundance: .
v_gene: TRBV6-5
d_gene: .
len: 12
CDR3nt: TGTGCCAGTACCTCGGGAGCAGACGAGCAGTACTTC
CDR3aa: CASTSGADEQYF

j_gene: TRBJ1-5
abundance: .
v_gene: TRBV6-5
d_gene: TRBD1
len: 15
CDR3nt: TGTGCCAGCAGCCTATCCGGGACAGGGCTTCAGCCCCAGCATTTT
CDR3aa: CASSLSGTGLQPQHF

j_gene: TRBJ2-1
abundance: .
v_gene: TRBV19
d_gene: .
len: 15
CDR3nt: TGTGCCAGTAGTATGGAAGGGAGCTCCTACAATGAGCAGTTCTTC
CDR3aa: CASSMEGSSYNEQFF

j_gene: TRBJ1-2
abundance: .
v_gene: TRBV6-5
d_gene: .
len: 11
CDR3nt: TGTGCCAGCAGTTACTCTTACGGCTACACCTTC
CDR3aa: CASSYSYGYTF

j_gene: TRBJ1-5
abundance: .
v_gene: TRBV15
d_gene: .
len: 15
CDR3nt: TGTGCCACCCGGAGGGGAACCGGGAGCAATCAGCCCCAGCATTTT
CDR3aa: CATRRGTGSNQPQHF

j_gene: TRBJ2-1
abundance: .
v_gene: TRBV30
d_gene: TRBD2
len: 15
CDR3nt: TGTGCCTGGAGAGACGGGAGGGCCTCCTACAATGAGCAGTTCTTC
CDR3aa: CAWRDGRASYNEQFF

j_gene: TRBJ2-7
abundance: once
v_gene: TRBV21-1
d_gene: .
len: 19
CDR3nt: TGTGCCAGCAGCAAAGATAATTTGGCTAGCTCAAACTTAAACTACGAGCAGTACTTC
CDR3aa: CASSKDNLASSNLNYEQYF

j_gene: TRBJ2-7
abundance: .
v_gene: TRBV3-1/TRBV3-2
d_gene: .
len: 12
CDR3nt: TGTGCCAGCAGCGAGTCAACGTGGGAGCAGTACTTC
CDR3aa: CASSESTWEQYF

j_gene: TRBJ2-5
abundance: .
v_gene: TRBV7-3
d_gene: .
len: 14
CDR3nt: TGTGCCAGCAGCCCCAGGCGGGGAGGAGAGACCCAGTACTTC
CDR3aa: CASSPRRGGETQYF

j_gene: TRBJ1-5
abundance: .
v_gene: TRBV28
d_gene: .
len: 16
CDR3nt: TGTGCCAGCAGCGAGCTTACCGGGATCCTCAATCAGCCCCAGCATTTT
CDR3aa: CASSELTGILNQPQHF

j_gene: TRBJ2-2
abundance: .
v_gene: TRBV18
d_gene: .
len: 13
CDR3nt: TGTGCCAGCTCGGCCCAGGTCCCCGGGGAGCTGTTTTTT
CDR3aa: CASSAQVPGELFF

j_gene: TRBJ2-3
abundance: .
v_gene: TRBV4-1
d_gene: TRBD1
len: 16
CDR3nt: TGCGCCAGCAGCCAAGACCGGACAGGGGTGAAGGATACGCAGTATTTT
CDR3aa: CASSQDRTGVKDTQYF

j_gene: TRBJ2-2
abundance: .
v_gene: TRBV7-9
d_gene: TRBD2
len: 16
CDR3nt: TGTGCCAGCAGCCCACCTAGCGGGAGAGGAGCCGGGGAGCTGTTTTTT
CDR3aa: CASSPPSGRGAGELFF

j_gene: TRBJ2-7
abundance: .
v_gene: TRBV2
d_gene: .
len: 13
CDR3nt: TGTGCCAGCTGCGGACGGGTAACCTACGAGCAGTACTTC
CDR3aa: CASCGRVTYEQYF

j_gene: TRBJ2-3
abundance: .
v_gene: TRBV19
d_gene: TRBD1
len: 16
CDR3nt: TGTGCCAGTAGTTTGGAGGGCAGGGGGCTCGCAGATACGCAGTATTTT
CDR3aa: CASSLEGRGLADTQYF

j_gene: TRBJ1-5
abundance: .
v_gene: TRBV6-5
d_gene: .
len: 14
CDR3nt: TGTGCCAGCAGCCAATCGGGTGGCAATCAGCCCCAGCATTTT
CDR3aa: CASSQSGGNQPQHF

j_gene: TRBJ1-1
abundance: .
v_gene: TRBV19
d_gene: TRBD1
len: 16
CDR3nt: TGTGCCAGTAGTACCGAATCGGGACAGCTGATTTATGAAGCTTTCTTT
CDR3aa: CASSTESGQLIYEAFF

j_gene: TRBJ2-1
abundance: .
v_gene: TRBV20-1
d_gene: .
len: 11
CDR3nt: TGCAGTGCTAGTTCAGGAATTGGGGAGTTCTTC
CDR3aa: CSASSGIGEFF

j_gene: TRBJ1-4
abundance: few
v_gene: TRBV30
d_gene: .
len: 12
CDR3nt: TGTGCCTGGGGCTCCCTCCATGAAAAACTGTTTTTT
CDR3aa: CAWGSLHEKLFF

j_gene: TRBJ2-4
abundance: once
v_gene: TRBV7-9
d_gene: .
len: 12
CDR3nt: TGTGCCAGCAGCTTTCAGGGAAACATTCAGTACTTC
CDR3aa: CASSFQGNIQYF

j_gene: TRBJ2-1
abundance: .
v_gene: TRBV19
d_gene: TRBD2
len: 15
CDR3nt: TGTGCCACCACATTCGGTAGCGGGAGGTACAATGAGCAGTTCTTC
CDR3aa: CATTFGSGRYNEQFF

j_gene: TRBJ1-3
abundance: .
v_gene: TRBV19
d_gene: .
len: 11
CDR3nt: TGTGCCAGTAGTTTTCGTGCCTCCATATATTTT
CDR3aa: CASSFRASIYF

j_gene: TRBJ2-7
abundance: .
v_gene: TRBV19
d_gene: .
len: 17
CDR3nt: TGTGCCAGTAGTATAGCGGGTCCAACTACGGGCCCCTACGAGCAGTACTTC
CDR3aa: CASSIAGPTTGPYEQYF

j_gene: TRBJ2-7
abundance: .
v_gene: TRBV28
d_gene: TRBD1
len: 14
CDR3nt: TGTGCCAGCAGTCCAAGGACAGGGGTTGTCGAGCAGTACTTC
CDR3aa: CASSPRTGVVEQYF

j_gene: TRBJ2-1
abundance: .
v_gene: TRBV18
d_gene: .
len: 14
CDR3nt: TGTGCCAGCTCACCCGGGACTTCCTACAATGAGCAGTTCTTC
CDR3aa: CASSPGTSYNEQFF

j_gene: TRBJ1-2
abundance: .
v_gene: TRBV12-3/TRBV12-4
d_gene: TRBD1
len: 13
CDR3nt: TGTGCCAGCAGCGTCGACAGGGGATATGGCTACACCTTC
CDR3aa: CASSVDRGYGYTF

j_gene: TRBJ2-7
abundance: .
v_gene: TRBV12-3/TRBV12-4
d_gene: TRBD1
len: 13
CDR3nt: TGTGCCAGCAGGCCGACAGGGGTTAACGAGCAGTACTTC
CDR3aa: CASRPTGVNEQYF

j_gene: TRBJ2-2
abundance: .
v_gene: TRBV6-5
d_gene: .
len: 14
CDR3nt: TGTGCCAGCAGTTACTCCGGGGTCAGCGGGGAGCTGTTTTTT
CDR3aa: CASSYSGVSGELFF

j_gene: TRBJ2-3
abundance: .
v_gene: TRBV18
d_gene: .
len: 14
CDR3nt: TGTGCCAGCTCACCAAGGGAGCTAACAGATACGCAGTATTTT
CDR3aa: CASSPRELTDTQYF

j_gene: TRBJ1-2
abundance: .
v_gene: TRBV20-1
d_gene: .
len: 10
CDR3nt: TGCAGTGCTAGCCACTATGGCTACACCTTC
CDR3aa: CSASHYGYTF

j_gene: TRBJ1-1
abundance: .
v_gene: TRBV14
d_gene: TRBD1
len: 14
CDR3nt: TGTGCCACCGAAACTCTTCAGGGGGACACTGAAGCTTTCTTT
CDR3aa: CATETLQGDTEAFF

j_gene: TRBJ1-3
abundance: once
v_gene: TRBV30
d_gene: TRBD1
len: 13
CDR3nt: TGTGCCTGCGAGACAGGGACTGGAAACACCATATATTTT
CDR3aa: CACETGTGNTIYF